Following are 31 T cell receptor beta chains from one sample sequenced in a study of shared clonotypes between healthy human individuals. Profiled with immunoSEQ multiplex PCR; TCRdb holds only in-frame clones, not every one. The table lists 550,000 to 600,000 clones, around 78% of them singletons, with 12% in the top ten. What was sequenced was PBMCs. Receptors originate from a woman aged 40 to 49 in good health. Some clones in this sample may be carry-over from other donors' samples.

CDR3 residues: CASPAGGPVNEQFF. Written as DNA, the CDR3 is TGTGCCAGTCCGGCGGGAGGGCCCGTCAATGAGCAGTTCTTC. The chain links TRBV19 to TRBJ2-1, with 9 bases identical to TRBD2. The CDR3 runs 14 residues. Losses at the gene ends were 8 bases for V and 6 bases for J; bases not matched to a gene: 8. The germline gives CDR1 LNHDA, CDR2 SQIVND (reference sequence).

The J gene is TRBJ1-2, the V gene TRBV5-1, with D possibly matching TRBD1 (5 bases). V lost 5 bases and J lost 8, with 19 bases in between. Germline lookup yields CDR1 SGHRS and CDR2 YFSETQ. The CDR3 is 14 residues long. CDR3 nucleotide sequence: TGCGCCAGCAGTCGGGACGGCGCAACGGGAGGCTACACCTTC. This gives the protein CASSRDGATGGYTF.

This clone was seen more than once but under ten times. CDR3: CASSSAYEQYF. The CDR3 DNA is TGTGCCAGCAGCTCGGCCTACGAGCAGTACTTC. The genes are TRBV7-2 and TRBJ2-7, with no clear D. The CDR3 covers 11 residues. Per germline, CDR1 SGHTA and CDR2 FQGNSA. The V end was cut by 4 bases, the J end by 2 bases, with 3 bases between.

The chain combines TRBV15 with TRBJ2-3, with 9 bases that match TRBD2. Germline V lookup: CDR1 LNHNV, CDR2 YYDKDF (reference sequence). This CDR3 is built from 17 residues. V was clipped by 1 base and J by 2 bases; unmatched bases: 7. In DNA, the CDR3 is TGTGCCACCAGCAGAGGTTCTAGCGGGATCCCCACAGATACGCAGTATTTT. It translates to CATSRGSSGIPTDTQYF.

V gene TRBV4-2 combines with J gene TRBJ2-5; 8 bases are shared with TRBD1. J lost 6 bases, V lost 0 bases, and 6 bases had no gene match. Germline-derived CDR1 and CDR2 are LGHNA and YNFKEQ. The CDR3 loop spans 15 amino acids. The CDR3: CASSQDPSGGQTQYF. The CDR3 DNA reads as TGTGCCAGCAGCCAAGACCCCTCAGGGGGCCAGACCCAGTACTTC.

The chain carries TRBV9 and TRBJ2-1; D is unclear. V was trimmed by 0 bases and J by 0 bases, leaving 7 bases between them. The CDR3 has 15 residues. Germline V gene lookup returns CDR1 SGDLS and CDR2 YYNGEE. In DNA form, the CDR3 reads TGTGCCAGCAGCGTAGTTACGGACTCCTACAATGAGCAGTTCTTC. Protein product: CASSVVTDSYNEQFF.

This clone was counted once. The chain joins TRBV28 to TRBJ2-3, with D possibly being TRBD1 or TRBD2 (5 bases each). The length of the CDR3 is 15 residues. V dropped 6 bases and J dropped 9 bases, with 22 bases sitting between them. The germline V gene has CDR1 MDHEN and CDR2 SYDVKM. In DNA, the CDR3 is TGTGCCAGCAGCCCGCCCCTGGGACCCACCTCGACGCAGTATTTT. Its translation is CASSPPLGPTSTQYF.

The chain links TRBV5-1 to TRBJ2-5, with 8 bases that match TRBD1. Germline CDR1 is SGHRS and CDR2 is YFSETQ. J gave up 7 bases and V 5 bases, and 16 bases lay outside the gene matches. The CDR3 spans 16 residues. The CDR3 spells CASSYLQGASEGTQYF. The CDR3 nucleotides read TGCGCCAGCAGTTACCTTCAGGGGGCCAGTGAGGGGACCCAGTACTTC.

In regard to this clone: The identical CDR3 is also encoded by other nucleotide sequences in the sample. The CDR3 DNA is TGTGCCTGGAGTACAGGGCTGAACACTGAAGCTTTCTTT. Amino acid sequence: CAWSTGLNTEAFF. The chain carries TRBV30 and TRBJ1-1, with D possibly matching TRBD1 (6 bases). In germline, CDR1 is GTSNPN, CDR2 SVGIG (reference sequence). The CDR3 has 13 amino acids. Deletions cut 2 bases from V and 0 bases from J, with 7 bases between.

This clone was seen a few times. Germline and junction disagree at one end, which may indicate a read error. Within the sample, other DNA sequences also encode this same CDR3. This chain joins TRBV6-6 and TRBJ2-3, with D perhaps assigned TRBD1 or TRBD2 (5 bases each). The CDR3 totals 13 residues. The V gene's germline CDR1 is MNHNY and CDR2 SVGAGI (reference sequence). The CDR3 is CASRGRGRDTQYF. Here the CDR3 DNA reads TGTGCCAGCCGAGGTAGGGGCCGGGATACGCAGTACTTT.

The CDR3 region has the DNA TGTGCCACCAGCAGGGGACAGAGTAGCAATCAGCCCCAGCATTTT. Translating gives CATSRGQSSNQPQHF. The V and J genes are TRBV15 and TRBJ1-5, with 7 positions matching TRBD1. The CDR3 totals 15 residues. Germline V lookup: CDR1 LNHNV, CDR2 YYDKDF (reference sequence). J lost 0 bases, V lost 3 bases, and 2 bases had no gene match.

This clone was seen a single time. This chain joins TRBV11-2 and TRBJ2-5; the match to TRBD1 covers 9 bases. Germline-derived CDR1 and CDR2 are SGHAT and FQNNGV. The trim removed 4 bases at V and 5 bases at J, leaving 5 bases unmatched. CDR3 length equals 14 residues. CDR3 protein: CASSSNRGRETQYF. In DNA, the CDR3 is TGTGCCAGCAGCTCAAACAGGGGGCGGGAGACCCAGTACTTC.

Details on this clone: One base separates it from a far larger clone, so it is likely a read error. The chain's CDR3 is CASSSGQLNGANVLTF. In DNA form, the CDR3 reads TGTGCCAGCAGTTCCGGACAGTTAAATGGGGCCAACGTCCTGACTTTC. The rearrangement uses TRBV28 and TRBJ2-6; D perhaps matches TRBD1 (6 bases). Trimming cost V 4 bases and J 3 bases, with 13 bases left between them. Germline V lookup: CDR1 MDHEN, CDR2 SYDVKM. This CDR3 has 16 amino acids.

The chain recombines TRBV28 with TRBJ2-5, with 10 bases that match TRBD2. The germline V gene has CDR1 MDHEN and CDR2 SYDVKM. This CDR3 spans 16 amino acids. After removal of 4 bases from V and 4 bases from J, the junction contained 9 bases not matched to a gene. The DNA of the CDR3 is TGTGCCAGCAGTTCTTTTCTAGCGGGAGTTGGAGAGACCCAGTACTTC. Its protein is CASSSFLAGVGETQYF.

The chain combines TRBV28 with TRBJ2-7; 7 positions match TRBD1. CDR1 is MDHEN, CDR2 SYDVKM, per germline. This CDR3 is built from 14 residues. V trimming: 4 bases; J trimming: 3 bases; junction bases outside the gene matches: 6. CDR3 sequence reads: CASSSRQGVYEQYF. Here the CDR3 DNA reads TGTGCCAGCAGTTCAAGACAGGGAGTCTACGAGCAGTACTTC.

J is TRBJ1-1 and V is TRBV6-5, with TRBD1 matching over 7 bases. From germline, CDR1 is MNHEY and CDR2 SVGAGI. V lost 0 bases to trimming and J lost 4 bases; unmatched junction nucleotides: 2. The CDR3 extends over 14 amino acids. CDR3 loop: CASSYSTGITEAFF. The CDR3 region has the DNA TGTGCCAGCAGTTACTCGACAGGGATCACTGAAGCTTTCTTT.

Worth noting for this clone: The same CDR3 arises from other DNA sequences in this sample as well. The gene calls are TRBV5-1 and TRBJ2-5; tentative D call: TRBD1 (5 bases). The V end was cut by 4 bases, the J end by 4 bases, with 8 bases between. The V gene's germline CDR1 is SGHRS and CDR2 YFSETQ. The CDR3 is 12 amino acids. The CDR3 DNA follows: TGCGCCAGCAGCCCCCAGGGAGAGACCCAGTACTTC. Translation: CASSPQGETQYF.

The chain recombines TRBV14 with TRBJ2-7; 7 nucleotides agree with TRBD2. J lost 2 bases, V lost 1 base, and 2 bases had no gene match. Germline CDR1 and CDR2: SGHDN and FVKESK. The CDR3 has 14 residues. The CDR3 sequence is CASSQGTRPYEQYF. The CDR3 coding sequence is TGTGCCAGCAGCCAAGGGACTAGACCCTACGAGCAGTACTTC. Supplemented by reference TRBV14 and TRBJ2-7, the full variable domain reads EAGVTQFPSHSVIEKGQTVTLRCDPISGHDNLYWYRRVMGKEIKFLLHFVKESKQDESGMPNNRFLAERTGGTYSTLKVQPAELEDSGVYFCASSQGTRPYEQYFGPGTRLTVT.

Concerning this clone: A read error is likely here: a far larger clone is one base away. The rearrangement links TRBV30 to TRBJ2-6; D is perhaps TRBD1 (5 bases). Trimming shortened V by 4 bases and J by 0 bases, and 19 bases separated the two germline ends. The CDR3 runs 18 residues. CDR1 and CDR2 from the germline V gene are GTSNPN and SVGIG (reference sequence). CDR3 loop: CAWNVDQGSYSGANVLTF. The CDR3 DNA follows: TGTGCCTGGAATGTAGACCAGGGTTCATACTCTGGGGCCAACGTCCTGACTTTC.

CDR3 DNA: TGTGCCAGCAGCTTAGTCGGGCGGGGGCAAGAGACCCAGTACTTC. This codes for CASSLVGRGQETQYF. The chain joins TRBV7-2 to TRBJ2-5; TRBD2 agrees at 7 bases. Germline V gives CDR1 SGHTA, CDR2 FQGNSA. The V gene end was trimmed by 1 base and the J gene end by 2 bases; junction bases not matched to a gene: 4. The CDR3 extends over 15 amino acids.

This clone rates as medium-sized. This CDR3 reads CASSLISGGPFYEQYF. CDR3 sequence (DNA): TGTGCCAGCAGCTTAATTTCGGGCGGCCCTTTTTACGAGCAGTACTTC. The genes are TRBV7-2 and TRBJ2-7; D uncertain. Germline CDR1 is SGHTA and CDR2 is FQGNSA. Trimming left V 2 bases short and J 4 bases short, with 18 bases between. This CDR3 region has 16 residues.

This chain joins TRBV7-8 and TRBJ1-3; D perhaps matches TRBD1 (5 bases). Trimming took off 3 bases at V and 2 bases at J, with 11 bases between the two ends. CDR3 size: 15 residues. Germline lookup yields CDR1 SGHVS and CDR2 FQNEAQ. The DNA of the CDR3 is TGTGCCAGCAGCTTGGGGGTCGGTCCTGGAAACACCATATATTTT. It translates to CASSLGVGPGNTIYF.

This clone was counted a few times. This chain joins TRBV7-2 and TRBJ2-1, with TRBD2 identical over 7 bases. The CDR3 has 14 residues. The trim removed 5 bases at V and 3 bases at J, leaving 4 bases unmatched. CDR1 is SGHTA and CDR2 is FQGNSA in the germline V gene. The CDR3 reads CASSPGLGYNEQFF. Written as DNA, the CDR3 is TGTGCCAGCAGCCCCGGACTAGGCTACAATGAGCAGTTCTTC. Together with reference TRBV7-2 and TRBJ2-1, the CDR3 gives the full variable domain: GAGVSQSPSNKVTEKGKDVELRCDPISGHTALYWYRQSLGQGLEFLIYFQGNSAPDKSGLPSDRFSAERTGGSVSTLTIQRTQQEDSAVYLCASSPGLGYNEQFFGPGTRLTVL.

The chain combines TRBV2 with TRBJ2-7; 8 bases agree with TRBD1. CDR1 and CDR2 from the germline V gene are SNHLY and FYNNEI. This CDR3 has 14 amino acids. V shed 4 bases and J 6 bases; nucleotides not matched to a gene: 8. The CDR3 DNA follows: TGTGCCAGCAGTGGGGGACAGGCGTTCGGCGAGCAGTACTTC. Residues: CASSGGQAFGEQYF.

This chain connects TRBV4-3 to TRBJ2-5; 10 nucleotides match TRBD1. V gave up 0 bases and J gave up 5 bases; unmatched junction bases: 15. The CDR3 consists of 19 residues. Germline CDR1 reads LGHNA; CDR2 reads YSLEER. This CDR3 is CASSQELSLDRGRWETQYF. The CDR3 DNA reads TGCGCCAGCAGCCAAGAGTTGAGTTTAGACAGGGGGCGTTGGGAGACCCAGTACTTC.

The CDR3 coding sequence is TGTGCCAGCAGTATAGCGGGAGGCCTTCGGGGGCAGTACTTC. It is translated as CASSIAGGLRGQYF. The J gene is TRBJ2-5, the V gene TRBV6-5; TRBD2 agrees at 10 bases. Germline V lookup: CDR1 MNHEY, CDR2 SVGAGI. The junction had 11 bases not matched to a gene; V was cut back by 5 bases and J by 11 bases. CDR3 length: 14 amino acids.

Only a few counts were recorded for this clone. The gene calls are TRBV27 and TRBJ1-1, with D hard to call. Per germline, CDR1 MNHEY and CDR2 SMNVEV (reference sequence). V was shortened by 7 bases and J by 1 base, with 13 bases between the two germline ends. This CDR3 has 14 amino acids. CDR3 sequence: CASTVAGGNTEAFF. DNA for the CDR3: TGTGCCAGCACAGTGGCAGGAGGGAACACTGAAGCTTTCTTT.

This clone was seen more than once but under ten times. The chain links TRBV5-8 to TRBJ2-2, with 14 bases that match TRBD2. There are 17 residues in the CDR3. The germline gives CDR1 SGHTS, CDR2 YDEGEE. The V and J ends lost 4 bases and 6 bases, in that order; junction bases with no gene match: 8. The CDR3 spells CASSPGLAGVLAGELFF. The CDR3 bases are TGTGCCAGCAGCCCGGGACTAGCGGGAGTCTTGGCCGGGGAGCTGTTTTTT.

The chain recombines TRBV28 with TRBJ2-7; TRBD2 is a possible D gene (6 bases). The V end lost 7 bases, the J end lost 0 bases, and 10 bases lay between the germline ends. This CDR3 spans 13 amino acids. Germline CDR1 reads MDHEN; CDR2 reads SYDVKM. The CDR3 sequence: CASNRLDSYEQYF. As DNA, the CDR3 is TGTGCCAGCAACCGACTAGACTCCTACGAGCAGTACTTC.

The V call is TRBV10-3, the J call TRBJ1-6, with D unclear. This CDR3 contains 12 residues. Germline V CDR1 and CDR2: ENHRY, SYGVKD. V gave up 10 bases and J gave up 6 bases, with 10 bases separating them. CDR3 loop: CATILTNSPLHF. The CDR3 DNA reads TGTGCCACCATTCTTACTAATTCACCCCTCCACTTT.

This clone was detected once. The rearrangement uses TRBV7-6 and TRBJ2-1, with 12 bases fitting TRBD2. This CDR3 has 17 residues. Germline CDR1 reads SGHVS; CDR2 reads FNYEAQ. The J segment lost 7 bases and the V segment lost 5 bases, leaving 12 bases of the junction unmatched. CDR3 loop: CASSPSGLAGLGNEQFF. CDR3 sequence (DNA): TGTGCCAGCAGCCCTTCCGGACTAGCGGGGTTAGGGAATGAGCAGTTCTTC.